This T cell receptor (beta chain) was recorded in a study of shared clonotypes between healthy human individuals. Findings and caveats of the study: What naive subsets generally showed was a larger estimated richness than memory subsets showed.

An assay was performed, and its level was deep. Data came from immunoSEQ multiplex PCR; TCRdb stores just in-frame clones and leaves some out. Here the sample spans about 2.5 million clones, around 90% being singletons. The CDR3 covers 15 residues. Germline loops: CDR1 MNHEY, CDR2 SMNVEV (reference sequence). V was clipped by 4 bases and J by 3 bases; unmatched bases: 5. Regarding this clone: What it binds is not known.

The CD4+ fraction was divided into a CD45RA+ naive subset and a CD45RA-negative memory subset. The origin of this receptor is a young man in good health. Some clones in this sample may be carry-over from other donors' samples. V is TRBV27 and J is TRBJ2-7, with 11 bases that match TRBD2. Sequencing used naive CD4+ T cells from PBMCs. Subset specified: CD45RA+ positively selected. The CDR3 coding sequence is TGTGCCAGCAGTTACTCTAGCGGGAGGAACTACGAGCAGTACTTC. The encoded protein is CASSYSSGRNYEQYF.